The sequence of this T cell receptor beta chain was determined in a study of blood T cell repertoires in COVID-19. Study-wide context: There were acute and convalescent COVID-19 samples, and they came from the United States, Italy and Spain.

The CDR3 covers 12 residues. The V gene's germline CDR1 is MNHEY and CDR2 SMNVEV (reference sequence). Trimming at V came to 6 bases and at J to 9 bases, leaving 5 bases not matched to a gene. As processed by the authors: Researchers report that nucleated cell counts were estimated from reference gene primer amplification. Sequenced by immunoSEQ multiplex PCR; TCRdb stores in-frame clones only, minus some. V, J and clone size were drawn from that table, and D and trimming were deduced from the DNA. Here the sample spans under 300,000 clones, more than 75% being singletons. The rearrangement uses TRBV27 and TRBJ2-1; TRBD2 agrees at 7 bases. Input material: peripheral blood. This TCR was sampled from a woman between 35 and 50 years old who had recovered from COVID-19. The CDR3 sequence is CASSTSAGEQFF. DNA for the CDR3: TGTGCCAGCAGCACTAGCGCGGGTGAGCAGTTCTTC.